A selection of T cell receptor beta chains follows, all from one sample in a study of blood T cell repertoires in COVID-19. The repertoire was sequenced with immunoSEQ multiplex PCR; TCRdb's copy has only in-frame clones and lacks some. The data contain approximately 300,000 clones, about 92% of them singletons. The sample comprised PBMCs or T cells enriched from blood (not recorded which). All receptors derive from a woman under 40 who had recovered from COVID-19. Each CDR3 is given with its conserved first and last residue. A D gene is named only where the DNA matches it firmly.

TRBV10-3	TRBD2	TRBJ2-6	TGTGCCATCTCCCCCGGGTCCGGTAGCGGGAGTTCTGGGGCCAACGTCCTGACTTTC	CAISPGSGSGSSGANVLTF
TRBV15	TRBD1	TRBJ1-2	TGTGCCACCAGCAGAGCTCAGGGGGTCGGCTATGGCTACACCTTC	CATSRAQGVGYGYTF
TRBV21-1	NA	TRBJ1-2	TGTGCCAGCAGCAGCATCGACAGGTATGGCTACACCTTC	CASSSIDRYGYTF
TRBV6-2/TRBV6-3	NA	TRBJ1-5	TGTGCCAGCAGTTACTCGAAACTTGGCAGGGGTTCGAATCAGCCCCAGCATTTT	CASSYSKLGRGSNQPQHF
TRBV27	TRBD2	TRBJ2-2	TGTGCCAGCAGAACTAGCGGGCCACGGACCGGGGAGCTGTTTTTT	CASRTSGPRTGELFF
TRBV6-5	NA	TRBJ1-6	TGTGCCAGCAGTCAGGGGCCGGTTTCACCCCTCCACTTT	CASSQGPVSPLHF
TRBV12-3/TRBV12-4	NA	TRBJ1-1	TGTGCCAGCAGTCTATATCCGGACACTGAAGCTTTCTTT	CASSLYPDTEAFF
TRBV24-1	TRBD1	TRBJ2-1	TGTGCCACCAGTGATGCCCCCGGGACAGGGGTCCCTAATGAGCAGTTCTTC	CATSDAPGTGVPNEQFF
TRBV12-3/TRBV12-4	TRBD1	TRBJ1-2	TGTGCCAGCAGTCGGGACAGGGGCTATGGCTACACCTTC	CASSRDRGYGYTF
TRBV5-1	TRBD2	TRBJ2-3	TGCGCCAGCAGCCCTGGCGGGAGGCTAGGCACAGATACGCAGTATTTT	CASSPGGRLGTDTQYF
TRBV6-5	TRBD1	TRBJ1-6	TGTGCCAGCAGAGAGGGGGCTGCGGGTTCACCCCTCCACTTT	CASREGAAGSPLHF
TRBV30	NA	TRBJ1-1	TGTGCCTGGAGACGGGTATCTGAAGCTTTCTTT	CAWRRVSEAFF
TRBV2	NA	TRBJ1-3	TGTGCCAGCAGTGAAGCGCGGGGGAGGAGCTCTGGAAACACCATATATTTT	CASSEARGRSSGNTIYF
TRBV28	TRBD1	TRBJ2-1	TGTGCCAGCAGTTTCGGGACAGGGTTTCCTAGTGAGCAGTTCTTC	CASSFGTGFPSEQFF
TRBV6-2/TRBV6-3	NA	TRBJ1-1	TGTGCCAGCAGTTTCCGGGGTAACACTGAAGCTTTCTTT	CASSFRGNTEAFF